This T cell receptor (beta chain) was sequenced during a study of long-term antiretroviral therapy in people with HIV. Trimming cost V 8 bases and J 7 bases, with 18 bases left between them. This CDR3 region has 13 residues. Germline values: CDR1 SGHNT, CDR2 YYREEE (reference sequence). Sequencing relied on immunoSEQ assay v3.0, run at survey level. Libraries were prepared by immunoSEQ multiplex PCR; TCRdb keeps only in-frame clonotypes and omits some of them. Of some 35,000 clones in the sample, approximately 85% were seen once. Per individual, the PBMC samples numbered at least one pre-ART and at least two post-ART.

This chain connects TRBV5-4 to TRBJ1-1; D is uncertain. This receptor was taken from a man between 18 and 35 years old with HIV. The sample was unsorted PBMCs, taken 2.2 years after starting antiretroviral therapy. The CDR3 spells CASQGVVAGEAFF. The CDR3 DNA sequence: TGTGCCAGTCAAGGAGTTGTGGCAGGTGAAGCTTTCTTT.